What follows describes a single TCR beta chain. The data are from a study of blood T cell repertoires in COVID-19. Using immunoSEQ multiplex PCR, the repertoire was profiled, and TCRdb retains in-frame clones only, with some absent. The table includes 13,000 to 15,000 clones, 86% detected once. This CDR3 has 19 residues. Between the trimmed V and J ends, which lost 5 bases and 0 bases, there was a span of 22 bases. Germline CDR1 SGHVS, CDR2 FQNEAQ. The sample taken for sequencing was peripheral blood. The rearrangement joins TRBV7-8 to TRBJ1-4; D not certain. This clonotype originated in a human donor in a cohort sampled during active COVID-19. In DNA, the CDR3 is TGTGCCAGCAGCCAAACTAGGACGGCCGTAGTTGCAACTAATGAAAAACTGTTTTTT. Protein: CASSQTRTAVVATNEKLFF.